Shown below are 2 T cell receptor beta chains from a single sample sequenced in a study of blood T cell repertoires in COVID-19. Produced via immunoSEQ multiplex PCR; TCRdb's table is partial and in-frame only. The sample comprises 80,000 to 100,000 clones, about 90% of which are singletons, and 3.5% to 5.5% rests with the top ten. Sequencing used peripheral blood. The receptors originated from a man in his 70s with acute or convalescent COVID-19.

The chain is built from TRBV19 and TRBJ2-7, with 8 bases lining up with TRBD2. In germline, CDR1 is LNHDA, CDR2 SQIVND (reference sequence). V trimming: 5 bases; J trimming: 1 base; junction bases outside the gene matches: 4. The CDR3 contains 14 residues. For the CDR3, the DNA is TGTGCCAGTAGTTATAGCGGGGCTTCCTACGAGCAGTACTTC. Protein product: CASSYSGASYEQYF.

The V call is TRBV6-5, the J call TRBJ1-1; 8 bases match TRBD1. The CDR3 loop spans 12 amino acids. Germline V gene sequence: CDR1 MNHEY, CDR2 SVGAGI. Germline trimming cut 8 bases from V and 6 bases from J; bases unmatched to any gene: 5. CDR3 DNA sequence: TGTGCCAGCGGGACAGGTACTCCTGAAGCTTTCTTT. This encodes CASGTGTPEAFF.